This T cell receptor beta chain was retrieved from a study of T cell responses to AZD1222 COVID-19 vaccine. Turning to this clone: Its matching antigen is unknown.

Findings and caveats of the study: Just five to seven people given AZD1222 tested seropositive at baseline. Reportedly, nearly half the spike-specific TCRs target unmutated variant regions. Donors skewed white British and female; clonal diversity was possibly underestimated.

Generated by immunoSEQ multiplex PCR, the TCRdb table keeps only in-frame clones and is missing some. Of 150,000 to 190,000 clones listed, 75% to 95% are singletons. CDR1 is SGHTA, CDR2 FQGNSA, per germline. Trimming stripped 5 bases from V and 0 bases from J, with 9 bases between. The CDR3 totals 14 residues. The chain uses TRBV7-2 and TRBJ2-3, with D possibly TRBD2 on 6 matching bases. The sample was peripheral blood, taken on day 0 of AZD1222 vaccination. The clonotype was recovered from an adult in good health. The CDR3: CASSPGTSTDTQYF. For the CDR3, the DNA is TGTGCCAGCAGCCCCGGGACTAGCACAGATACGCAGTATTTT.